One and the same sample provided the 26 T cell receptor beta chains below, sequenced in a study of CD8 T cells in Susac syndrome. RNA was extracted with the RNeasy kit, and a quantity of about 0.45 to 1 ug was reverse transcribed using random hexamers. TCRdb independently ran MiXCR on the immunoSEQ multiplex PCR reads; one entry per CDR3 protein. Counted here are 150,000 to 200,000 distinct CDR3 sequences, roughly 95% occurring once; the ten biggest clones make up almost 0.095%. Sequenced sample: CD4+ T cells from PBMCs. These receptors were collected from a human donor with multiple sclerosis.

This sequence joins TRBV2 and TRBJ2-7; weak D call: TRBD1 (5 bases). V was trimmed by 3 bases and J by 2 bases, leaving 11 bases between them. The CDR3 loop spans 14 amino acids. CDR1 SNHLY and CDR2 FYNNEI come from the germline V gene. The CDR3 nucleotides read TGTGCCAGCAGTGATGGGGCGAACGCCTACGAGCAGTACTTC. Its protein is CASSDGANAYEQYF.

The V gene is TRBV6-2 or TRBV6-3, the J gene TRBJ2-2; D gene uncertain. V was trimmed by 2 bases and J by 3 bases, leaving 7 bases between them. The germline gives CDR1 MNHEY, CDR2 SVGEGT. CDR3 length: 14 residues. The CDR3 is CASSYELDTGELFF. CDR3 nucleotide sequence: TGTGCCAGCAGTTACGAACTGGACACCGGGGAGCTGTTTTTT.

The V and J genes are TRBV10-3 and TRBJ1-2, with unresolved D. Germline values: CDR1 ENHRY, CDR2 SYGVKD. Deletions cut 5 bases from V and 2 bases from J, with 12 bases between. The CDR3 spans 14 residues. The CDR3 protein is CAISTLLGNYGYTF. The CDR3 DNA follows: TGTGCCATCAGTACCCTCTTGGGGAACTATGGCTACACCTTC.

The rearrangement joins TRBV24-1 to TRBJ1-5; D unresolved. The CDR3 spans 14 residues. V was shortened by 4 bases and J by 7 bases, with 13 bases between the two germline ends. Germline V gives CDR1 KGHDR, CDR2 SFDVKD. CDR3 in amino acids: CATSESTVTQPQHF. The DNA of the CDR3 is TGTGCCACCAGTGAATCTACAGTCACCCAGCCCCAGCATTTT.

This chain uses TRBV9 with TRBJ2-3; 9 nucleotides line up with TRBD2. Germline assignment: CDR1 SGDLS and CDR2 YYNGEE. Unmatched junction bases numbered 1, after V lost 2 bases and J lost 3 bases. The CDR3 runs to 14 residues. Here the CDR3 DNA reads TGTGCCAGCAGCGTTAGCGGGAGAACAGATACGCAGTATTTT. The encoded protein is CASSVSGRTDTQYF.

The chain combines TRBV7-7 with TRBJ1-5; D gene uncertain. The CDR3 loop spans 13 amino acids. Germline V gene lookup returns CDR1 SSHAT and CDR2 FNYEAQ (reference sequence). Trimming pared 5 bases from V and 7 bases from J, leaving 12 bases between. This chain's CDR3 is CASSPGRGQPQHF. For the CDR3, the DNA is TGTGCCAGCAGCCCAGGCCGCGGGCAGCCCCAGCATTTT.

The chain combines TRBV19 with TRBJ1-5, with D uncertain. The CDR3 is 13 residues long. Trimming removed 3 bases at V and 7 bases at J, with 10 bases between. Germline CDR1 reads LNHDA; CDR2 reads SQIVND (reference sequence). This chain's CDR3 is CASSILVGQPQHF. The DNA of the CDR3 is TGTGCCAGTAGTATCCTGGTGGGCCAGCCCCAGCATTTT.

The V and J genes are TRBV12-3 or TRBV12-4 and TRBJ1-5; the match to TRBD1 covers 11 bases. The CDR3 runs 15 residues. The junction had 5 bases not matched to a gene; V was cut back by 6 bases and J by 4 bases. CDR3 bases: TGTGCCAGCAGAACTGGACAGGGGGCGAATCAGCCCCAGCATTTT. This sequence encodes CASRTGQGANQPQHF.

The chain joins TRBV7-2 to TRBJ2-3, with 7 bases identical to TRBD2. Germline assignment: CDR1 SGHTA and CDR2 FQGNSA. CDR3 size: 15 residues. The ends lost 5 bases at V and 2 bases at J; junction bases unmatched: 7. The CDR3 here is CASSRLADNTDTQYF. The CDR3 DNA reads as TGTGCCAGCAGCCGACTAGCAGATAACACAGATACGCAGTATTTT.

The chain employs TRBV14 and TRBJ1-1; D gene unclear. The germline CDR1 and CDR2 sequences are SGHDN and FVKESK. Trimming took 2 bases from V and 7 from J, leaving 14 bases between them. This CDR3 has 14 residues. DNA for the CDR3: TGTGCCAGCAGCCAATCGGCGGTGGGAATTGAAGCTTTCTTT. As protein: CASSQSAVGIEAFF. The entire variable domain, with the rest obtained from reference TRBV14 and TRBJ1-1, is as follows: EAGVTQFPSHSVIEKGQTVTLRCDPISGHDNLYWYRRVMGKEIKFLLHFVKESKQDESGMPNNRFLAERTGGTYSTLKVQPAELEDSGVYFCASSQSAVGIEAFFGQGTRLTVV.

The V gene is TRBV15, the J gene TRBJ1-2; D not resolved. Trimming took 1 base from V and 4 from J, leaving 13 bases between them. Germline CDR1 reads LNHNV; CDR2 reads YYDKDF (reference sequence). The length of the CDR3 is 15 residues. In nucleotides, the CDR3 is TGTGCCACCAGCAGAGGAGATGGGGTCGTCTATGGCTACACCTTC. Its translation is CATSRGDGVVYGYTF.

V usage is TRBV6-2 or TRBV6-3 and J usage is TRBJ1-5; TRBD1 agrees at 7 bases. The CDR3 runs to 15 residues. Germline CDR1 reads MNHEY; CDR2 reads SVGEGT. The ends lost 6 bases at V and 9 bases at J; junction bases unmatched: 14. Here the CDR3 DNA reads TGTGCCAGCAGAGTCGGGACAGCCATGGATCGGCCCCAGCATTTT. Protein: CASRVGTAMDRPQHF.

The genes are TRBV7-8 and TRBJ1-2; unclear D gene. Between the trimmed V and J ends, which lost 5 bases and 4 bases, there was a span of 17 bases. Germline CDR1 is SGHVS and CDR2 is FQNEAQ. The CDR3 contains 15 residues. CDR3: CASSHRRDAGYGYTF. The CDR3 DNA is TGTGCCAGCAGCCACCGCCGGGATGCGGGCTATGGCTACACCTTC.

A word on this clonotype: The junction differs from germline at one of its ends, possibly a read error. This rearrangement joins TRBV2 to TRBJ2-1, with D uncertain. The CDR3 length is 15 residues. CDR1 is SNHLY and CDR2 is FYNNEI in the germline V gene. The CDR3 coding sequence is TGTGCCCGCAGAGGTAACTCCGGCGGTACTGGCGAGCAGTTCTTC. Translated, it gives CARRGNSGGTGEQFF.

The chain uses TRBV4-2 and TRBJ2-2; a possible D gene is TRBD2 (6 bases). The V gene's germline CDR1 is LGHNA and CDR2 YNFKEQ. This CDR3 has 14 amino acids. The germline V and J ends were trimmed by 0 bases and 5 bases, with 7 bases remaining between them. CDR3 amino acids: CASSQDRETGELFF. The CDR3 nucleotides are TGTGCCAGCAGCCAAGATCGGGAGACCGGGGAGCTGTTTTTT.

In this sample, this clonotype turned up a few times. The rearrangement uses TRBV11-2 and TRBJ2-3; tentative D call: TRBD2 (6 bases). The CDR3 has 14 residues. Germline loops: CDR1 SGHAT, CDR2 FQNNGV. Trimming removed 1 base from V and 5 bases from J, with 10 bases in between. For the CDR3, the DNA is TGTGCCAGCAGCTTAGGACTAGGGGTAGATACGCAGTATTTT. Its translation is CASSLGLGVDTQYF. The full variable domain, rest sourced from reference TRBV11-2 and TRBJ2-3, is EAGVAQSPRYKIIEKRQSVAFWCNPISGHATLYWYQQILGQGPKLLIQFQNNGVVDDSQLPKDRFSAERLKGVDSTLKIQPAKLEDSAVYLCASSLGLGVDTQYFGPGTRLTVL.

V gene TRBV7-9 combines with J gene TRBJ1-2; no firm D call. Deletions cut 1 base from V and 2 bases from J, with 20 bases between. CDR1 SEHNR and CDR2 FQNEAQ come from the germline V gene (reference sequence). The CDR3 has 18 residues. The CDR3 protein is CASSLGLEYELSNYGYTF. CDR3 coding DNA: TGTGCCAGCAGCTTAGGCCTAGAATACGAGTTGTCCAACTATGGCTACACCTTC.

In this sample, this clonotype turned up once. The chain uses TRBV29-1 and TRBJ1-1, with D possibly matching TRBD1 (6 bases). This CDR3 contains 13 residues. V lost 4 bases and J 0 bases, leaving 9 bases between the germline ends. Germline loops: CDR1 SQVTM, CDR2 ANQGSEA. CDR3 amino acids: CSVGTALNTEAFF. The CDR3 coding sequence is TGCAGCGTTGGGACAGCCTTGAACACTGAAGCTTTCTTT.

This clonotype is a singleton in its sample. The chain uses TRBV12-3 or TRBV12-4 and TRBJ2-7; a weak D match, TRBD1 (6 bases). The CDR3 contains 15 residues. V lost 5 bases, J lost 3 bases, and 17 bases lay in between. CDR3 DNA: TGTGCCAGCAGTCCGGGACACCCAAGAGTCTACGAGCAGTACTTC. Amino acids: CASSPGHPRVYEQYF.

The rearrangement joins TRBV4-1 to TRBJ1-1, with D uncertain. In germline, CDR1 is MGHRA, CDR2 YSYEKL. This CDR3 region has 14 residues. V was cut by 2 bases and J by 2 bases, with 9 bases left in between. The CDR3 here is CASSQFGVNTEAFF. DNA for the CDR3: TGCGCCAGCAGCCAATTCGGGGTTAACACTGAAGCTTTCTTT.

This sequence joins TRBV10-3 and TRBJ2-7, with no clear D. Trimming shortened V by 2 bases and J by 3 bases, and 11 bases separated the two germline ends. CDR3 length: 14 residues. CDR1 is ENHRY and CDR2 is SYGVKD in the germline V gene. CDR3 region: CAISEGLVGYEQYF. For the CDR3, the DNA is TGTGCCATCAGTGAGGGGTTAGTCGGCTACGAGCAGTACTTC.

The rearrangement joins TRBV5-1 to TRBJ2-6; D might be TRBD1 (5 bases). This CDR3 has 19 residues. Per germline, CDR1 SGHRS and CDR2 YFSETQ. The ends were cut back, 4 bases at V and 2 bases at J, with 22 bases in the middle. CDR3 DNA sequence: TGCGCCAGCAGCGATCTTCTAGGCAGGGTCAGAACTGGGGCCAACGTCCTGACTTTC. It is translated as CASSDLLGRVRTGANVLTF.

The J gene is TRBJ2-1, the V gene TRBV29-1; a possible D gene is TRBD2 (6 bases). The CDR3 consists of 15 residues. The germline V and J ends were trimmed by 4 bases and 4 bases, with 17 bases remaining between them. CDR1 and CDR2 (germline): SQVTM, ANQGSEA. CDR3 sequence reads: CSVAGLAVGYNEQFF. CDR3 sequence (DNA): TGCAGCGTTGCTGGTTTAGCGGTCGGGTACAATGAGCAGTTCTTC.

This clonotype turned up a few times. V usage is TRBV3-1 and J usage is TRBJ2-7; D gene unclear. The CDR3 extends over 13 amino acids. The germline V gene has CDR1 LGHDT and CDR2 YNNKEL (reference sequence). Trimming left V 4 bases short and J 1 base short, with 8 bases between. As DNA, the CDR3 is TGTGCCAGCAGCCGGACCCAGTCCTACGAGCAGTACTTC. This gives the protein CASSRTQSYEQYF.

The chain couples TRBV5-1 to TRBJ1-1, with a possible D match to TRBD1 (6 bases). The CDR3 is 15 amino acids. V was trimmed by 0 bases and J by 3 bases, leaving 12 bases between them. The germline V gene encodes CDR1 SGHRS and CDR2 YFSETQ. CDR3 residues: CASSLEPGADTEAFF. CDR3 in DNA: TGCGCCAGCAGCTTGGAACCAGGGGCGGACACTGAAGCTTTCTTT.

The V and J genes are TRBV9 and TRBJ1-1; 7 bases line up with TRBD1. The V segment lost 1 base and the J segment 3 bases; nucleotides outside the gene matches: 9. Germline V gene data show CDR1 as SGDLS and CDR2 as YYNGEE. The CDR3 has 16 amino acids. This CDR3 reads CASSVRQGDGYTEAFF. The CDR3 DNA reads as TGTGCCAGCAGCGTACGTCAGGGGGATGGATACACTGAAGCTTTCTTT.